The 14 T cell receptor beta chains given below trace back to one sample, sequenced in a study of identical twins. TCRdb redid the calling of the 5' RACE reads with MiXCR, one entry per CDR3 protein. The profile covers hundreds of thousands of distinct CDR3 sequences, with around 8.8% appearing a single time and around 2.1% taken by the ten largest. The sample also formed part of further work on yellow fever vaccine responses in identical twins.

The sequenced sample was memory (CD45RO+) T cells sorted from blood. These receptors were obtained from a young woman in good health.

The sample holds many counts of this clonotype. This chain connects TRBV29-1 to TRBJ2-7; D possibly corresponds to TRBD2 (5 bases). The germline gives CDR1 SQVTM, CDR2 ANQGSEA. This CDR3 contains 13 residues. Trimming took off 3 bases at V and 0 bases at J, with 9 bases between the two ends. In nucleotides, the CDR3 is TGCAGCGTTGATGAGGGAACCTCCTACGAGCAGTACTTC. Amino acid sequence: CSVDEGTSYEQYF.

The chain uses TRBV19 and TRBJ2-1; 12 nucleotides match TRBD2. Germline CDR1 is LNHDA and CDR2 is SQIVND (reference sequence). With 10 bases clipped from V and 7 bases from J, the junction kept 11 bases outside the gene matches. This CDR3 has 15 amino acids. CDR3 nucleotides: TGTGCCACCCGGCCCCTAGCGGGAGGGCCAAATGAGCAGTTCTTC. Encoded protein: CATRPLAGGPNEQFF.

This clonotype was seen ten or more times. The rearrangement uses TRBV6-4 and TRBJ1-6, with 10 bases fitting TRBD1. Losses at the gene ends were 11 bases for V and 6 bases for J; bases not matched to a gene: 10. CDR1 and CDR2 from the germline V gene are MRHNA and SNTAGT. The CDR3 contains 15 residues. The CDR3 here is CAGARRDRGNSPLHF. As DNA, the CDR3 is TGTGCCGGCGCCCGCCGGGACAGGGGTAATTCACCCCTCCACTTT.

This clonotype has ten or more counts. V and J are TRBV6-6 and TRBJ1-1, with D perhaps TRBD1 (6 bases). The CDR3 extends over 13 amino acids. Between the trimmed V and J ends, which lost 5 bases and 1 base, there was a span of 8 bases. The germline CDR1 and CDR2 sequences are MNHNY and SVGAGI (reference sequence). CDR3 sequence: CASSPTGNTEAFF. The CDR3 DNA reads as TGTGCCAGCAGTCCGACAGGGAACACTGAAGCTTTCTTT.

The genes are TRBV3-1 and TRBJ2-5; D unclear. The V gene lost 7 bases and the J gene lost 3 bases, with 6 bases spanning the gap. Germline assignment: CDR1 LGHDT and CDR2 YNNKEL (reference sequence). This CDR3 has 11 residues. Written as DNA, the CDR3 is TGTGCCAGCACCCTTGAAGAGACCCAGTACTTC. Its protein is CASTLEETQYF.

This clonotype was recorded at least ten times. J is TRBJ1-2 and V is TRBV20-1; possibly TRBD1 for D (5 bases). V lost 3 bases to trimming and J lost 7 bases, with 15 bases between them. The CDR3 loop spans 13 amino acids. Germline values: CDR1 DFQATT, CDR2 SNEGSKA (reference sequence). The CDR3 region has the DNA TGCAGTGCTAGGGACACGGGGATAGGTGGCTACACCTTC. As protein: CSARDTGIGGYTF.

This clonotype was detected a few times. One end of the junction varies from germline; a read error may be responsible. The V gene is TRBV5-1, the J gene TRBJ1-2, with D possibly matching TRBD1 (6 bases). The length of the CDR3 is 13 residues. Germline CDR1 is SGHRS and CDR2 is YFSETQ. CDR3 DNA: TGCTCCAGCAGCACGGGACATAACTATGGCTACACCTTC. It translates to CSSSTGHNYGYTF.

The genes are TRBV20-1 and TRBJ1-3; D uncertain. The germline gives CDR1 DFQATT, CDR2 SNEGSKA (reference sequence). The CDR3 runs to 11 residues. V was clipped by 6 bases and J by 2 bases, with 5 bases between them. DNA of the CDR3: TGCAGTGCGTTCGCTGGAAACACCATATATTTT. Translated, it gives CSAFAGNTIYF.

This clonotype was counted ten times or more. This rearrangement joins TRBV5-6 to TRBJ2-2, with a weak D call TRBD1 (6 bases). The CDR3 consists of 15 residues. Germline lookup yields CDR1 SGHDT and CDR2 YYEEEE. Trimming left V 1 base short and J 2 bases short, with 9 bases between. The CDR3 spells CASSLLGGNTGELFF. The CDR3 nucleotides are TGTGCCAGCAGCTTGCTTGGGGGCAACACCGGGGAGCTGTTTTTT. Supplemented by reference TRBV5-6 and TRBJ2-2, the full variable domain reads DAGVTQSPTHLIKTRGQQVTLRCSPKSGHDTVSWYQQALGQGPQFIFQYYEEEERQRGNFPDRFSGHQFPNYSSELNVNALLLGDSALYLCASSLLGGNTGELFFGEGSRLTVL.

This clonotype has a handful of counts. The chain uses TRBV7-8 and TRBJ2-2; possibly TRBD2 for D (6 bases). The CDR3 is 14 residues long. Deletions cut 6 bases from V and 1 base from J, with 9 bases between. Germline V gives CDR1 SGHVS, CDR2 FQNEAQ. The CDR3 nucleotides are TGTGCCAGCAGATTCGGGGGGAACACCGGGGAGCTGTTTTTT. Encoded protein: CASRFGGNTGELFF.

This clonotype was counted only a few times. V and J are TRBV5-6 and TRBJ1-1; D is ambiguous. The germline V gene encodes CDR1 SGHDT and CDR2 YYEEEE. CDR3 length: 17 amino acids. V lost 7 bases and J 0 bases, leaving 22 bases between the germline ends. CDR3 sequence reads: CASVPWVFAAMNTEAFF. The CDR3 DNA sequence: TGTGCCAGCGTCCCGTGGGTTTTTGCGGCCATGAACACTGAAGCTTTCTTT.

The table lists this clonotype with many counts. The chain links TRBV28 to TRBJ2-7; possible D gene TRBD2, 7 bases. V was shortened by 6 bases and J by 5 bases, with 20 bases between the two germline ends. CDR1 and CDR2 from the germline V gene are MDHEN and SYDVKM. The CDR3 totals 15 residues. In DNA, the CDR3 is TGTGCCAGCAGATCCTTAGGGGGAGGGAAGAACGAGCAGTACTTC. This sequence encodes CASRSLGGGKNEQYF.

This clonotype was seen repeatedly, ten times or more. This chain uses TRBV20-1 with TRBJ2-6; D is unclear. Trimming stripped 5 bases from V and 0 bases from J, with 5 bases between. The V gene's germline CDR1 is DFQATT and CDR2 SNEGSKA (reference sequence). This CDR3 is built from 13 residues. The CDR3 spells CSAYSSGANVLTF. CDR3 coding DNA: TGCAGTGCTTACAGCTCTGGGGCCAACGTCCTGACTTTC.

This clonotype has at least ten counts. This sequence joins TRBV10-3 and TRBJ2-2; no clear D gene. The CDR3 consists of 14 residues. From germline, CDR1 is ENHRY and CDR2 SYGVKD. Trimming left V 4 bases short and J 3 bases short, with 9 bases between. The CDR3 region is CAISAVGYTGELFF. CDR3 sequence (DNA): TGTGCCATCAGTGCGGTCGGTTACACCGGGGAGCTGTTTTTT.